This TCR beta chain was recovered during a study of graft-versus-host responses after intestinal transplantation (TCRdb year 2021). For context, the study as a whole: The transplants that recipients got were multivisceral, liver-intestinal, or isolated intestinal. To identify alloreactive clones, pre-transplant mixed lymphocyte reaction products were sequenced and compared with unstimulated pre-transplant donor and recipient T cells. All recipients received anti-thymocyte globulin induction followed by maintenance tacrolimus and steroids for about three years. Instead of going to the commercial service, samples from a few later patients were sequenced in-house on an Illumina MiSeq and processed with MiXCR. Of the roughly 26 intestinal transplant recipients enrolled in the cohort, one of whom was a retransplant, 3 patients without pretransplant specimens were excluded. A peak of at least 4% donor T cells among recipient peripheral blood mononuclear cells was the definition used for donor T cell macrochimerism. After intestinal transplantation, graft-versus-host and host-versus-graft alloreactive T cell clones in the graft, circulation and bone marrow were tracked using bulk TCR-beta CDR3 sequencing.

To note about this clone: What antigen it recognizes has not been identified. No quality values exist for individual bases; no much larger clone is one base distant.

Receptors were amplified or captured by the immunoSEQ multiplex PCR assay. High-throughput TCR-beta CDR3 sequencing of genomic DNA from most patients was performed by Adaptive Biotechnologies. In the paper's pipeline: TCR sequencing data for more than 15 patients were retrieved from Adaptive's ImmunoSEQ software; three other patients were processed with MiXCR and VDJtools. Because the origin of CDR3 nucleotide sequences shared between donor and recipient could not be assigned, those sequences were removed. Alloreactive clones required at least 2-fold expansion over unstimulated cells and minimum CFSE-low frequency of 0.002% (template counts) or 0.001% (read counts). A clone was considered mappable if detected in the sequenced pre-transplant spleen, lymph node, or MLR CFSE-low populations of the donor or recipient. Cumulative frequency of alloreactive clones was calculated as a percentage of all sequences weighted by copy number. Here the immuneACCESS table is served through TCRdb, limited to in-frame sequences with V and J called. Missing clones are a known gap in these copies; in checked studies unresolved V genes cover under half, and the rest lacks a known reason. For V, J and clone size, that table is used; D and trimming come from the DNA. The sample table records over 80,000 clones; approximately 85% of these occur just once. The ten largest make up around 1.4% of the sample.

Summary of the overall study and its limitations: Patients with donor T cell macrochimerism had high GvH to HvG T cell clonal ratios in their allografts. Conclusions were limited by the relatively low number and heterogeneity of intestinal transplant patients. Early after transplant, declines in HvG clones were associated with peak levels of circulating GvH clones. GvH clones were found in recipient bone marrow, and some of the GvH clones appeared earlier in ileal mucosa or blood, which is consistent with an intestinal mucosal origin.

Blood samples were collected up to 4 times in the first month after transplant and then at least monthly when available. Trimming takes 6 bases from V and 6 bases from J, and the germline ends sit 16 bases apart. The CDR3, from cysteine to phenylalanine, totals 14 residues. Only the CDR3 DNA stays, 42 bases, in frame from base 1. CDR1 and CDR2, per the germline V gene, are MDHEN and SYDVKM. Source: PBMCs, taken 255 days after intestinal transplant. The rearranged segments are TRBV28 and TRBJ2-3; the D segment is perhaps TRBD1 or TRBD2, each sharing 5 matched bases. This clonotype originated in a human patient who received an intestinal transplant, so some T cells may come from the graft donor. The CDR3 reads CASRPGRGGDTQYF. The DNA reads TGTGCCAGCAGACCCGGTCGGGGCGGCGATACGCAGTATTTT.